Following are 10 T cell receptor beta chains from one sample sequenced in a study of blood T cell repertoires in COVID-19. Produced via immunoSEQ multiplex PCR; TCRdb's table is partial and in-frame only. The sample shows approximately 200,000 clones, about nine tenths of them seen only once. Sequencing was carried out using PBMCs or T cells enriched from blood (not recorded which). Every receptor here comes from a woman aged 25 to 45 who had recovered from COVID-19.

V gene TRBV4-3 combines with J gene TRBJ2-7; D gene ambiguous. The V end lost 0 bases, the J end lost 0 bases, and 9 bases lay between the germline ends. This CDR3 has 15 residues. CDR1 LGHNA and CDR2 YSLEER come from the germline V gene. The DNA for the CDR3 is TGCGCCAGCAGCCAAGAAGCCCCAGGCTCCTACGAGCAGTACTTC. It specifies CASSQEAPGSYEQYF.

V and J are TRBV9 and TRBJ2-1; TRBD2 aligns across 12 bases. Germline-derived CDR1 and CDR2 are SGDLS and YYNGEE. CDR3 length: 16 amino acids. Trimming took 4 bases from V and 8 from J; bases not matched to a gene: 10. CDR3 sequence (DNA): TGTGCCAGCAGCTTCGCCGGGACTAGCGGGTTGGATGAGCAGTTCTTC. The encoded protein is CASSFAGTSGLDEQFF. The variable domain in full, completed from reference TRBV9 and TRBJ2-1, reads DSGVTQTPKHLITATGQRVTLRCSPRSGDLSVYWYQQSLDQGLQFLIQYYNGEERAKGNILERFSAQQFPDLHSELNLSSLELGDSALYFCASSFAGTSGLDEQFFGPGTRLTVL.

The rearrangement uses TRBV6-2 or TRBV6-3 and TRBJ1-5; tentatively, D is TRBD1 (6 bases). Germline CDR1 MNHEY, CDR2 SVGEGT. The V end lost 0 bases, the J end lost 4 bases, and 10 bases lay between the germline ends. The CDR3 sequence is 15 residues long. CDR3 DNA sequence: TGTGCCAGCAGTTACTCGATCAGGGGAAATCAGCCCCAGCATTTT. It specifies CASSYSIRGNQPQHF.

This chain uses TRBV6-5 with TRBJ1-1, with D tentatively TRBD1 (5 bases). The CDR3 loop spans 15 amino acids. CDR1 MNHEY and CDR2 SVGAGI come from the germline V gene. The V end was cut by 4 bases, the J end by 1 base, with 13 bases between. CDR3 protein: CASSWGRRGNTEAFF. For the CDR3, the DNA is TGTGCCAGCAGTTGGGGCAGGAGGGGGAACACTGAAGCTTTCTTT.

The chain has TRBV11-3 and TRBJ2-3; the match to TRBD1 covers 7 bases. The CDR3 runs 14 residues. The V gene's germline CDR1 is SGHNT and CDR2 YENEEA. V shed 3 bases, J shed 2 bases, and the junction held 2 bases outside the gene matches. Here the CDR3 DNA reads TGTGCCAGCAGCTTGGGACAGACCACAGATACGCAGTATTTT. Its translation: CASSLGQTTDTQYF.

To note about this clone: Sequence at one end of the junction differs from germline and may be a read error. The genes are TRBV6-2 or TRBV6-3 and TRBJ1-5, with 7 bases that match TRBD1. The V gene's germline CDR1 is MNHEY and CDR2 SVGEGT. This CDR3 spans 15 amino acids. CDR3 loop: CASSYWTGSNQPQHF. In nucleotides, the CDR3 is TGTGCCAGCAGCTACTGGACAGGTAGCAATCAGCCCCAGCATTTT.

The rearrangement uses TRBV27 and TRBJ1-1; 11 bases agree with TRBD1. The CDR3 contains 15 residues. CDR1 MNHEY and CDR2 SMNVEV come from the germline V gene (reference sequence). J lost 1 base, V lost 5 bases, and 3 bases had no gene match. CDR3 DNA: TGTGCCAGCAGTCCGGGACAGGGGGGGAACACTGAAGCTTTCTTT. Translation: CASSPGQGGNTEAFF.

CDR3 nucleotides: TGCGCCAGCAGCCAAGAGTCAGGGCGTAACCAAGAGACCCAGTACTTC. Translating gives CASSQESGRNQETQYF. The chain has TRBV4-1 and TRBJ2-5; maybe TRBD1 (5 bases). Trimming removed 0 bases at V and 0 bases at J, with 11 bases between. The germline gives CDR1 MGHRA, CDR2 YSYEKL. The CDR3 is 16 amino acids.

This clone has a single count. For the CDR3, the DNA is TGTGCCAGCAGTGAGGAGACAGGAATTTCTAACTATGGCTACACCTTC. Translation: CASSEETGISNYGYTF. V gene TRBV2 combines with J gene TRBJ1-2, with D tentatively TRBD1 (6 bases). Trimming stripped 3 bases from V and 0 bases from J, with 14 bases between. Germline loops: CDR1 SNHLY, CDR2 FYNNEI. This CDR3 has 16 amino acids. Complete variable domain (other parts from reference TRBV2 and TRBJ1-2): EPEVTQTPSHQVTQMGQEVILRCVPISNHLYFYWYRQILGQKVEFLVSFYNNEISEKSEIFDDQFSVERPDGSNFTLKIRSTKLEDSAMYFCASSEETGISNYGYTFGSGTRLTVV.

The V gene is TRBV2, the J gene TRBJ2-2; D is unclear. The CDR3 contains 14 residues. The V end was cut by 7 bases, the J end by 5 bases, with 14 bases between. Germline loops: CDR1 SNHLY, CDR2 FYNNEI. CDR3 DNA sequence: TGTGCCAGCATCGCGTCGGGTTCGACCGGGGAGCTGTTTTTT. Its protein product is CASIASGSTGELFF.